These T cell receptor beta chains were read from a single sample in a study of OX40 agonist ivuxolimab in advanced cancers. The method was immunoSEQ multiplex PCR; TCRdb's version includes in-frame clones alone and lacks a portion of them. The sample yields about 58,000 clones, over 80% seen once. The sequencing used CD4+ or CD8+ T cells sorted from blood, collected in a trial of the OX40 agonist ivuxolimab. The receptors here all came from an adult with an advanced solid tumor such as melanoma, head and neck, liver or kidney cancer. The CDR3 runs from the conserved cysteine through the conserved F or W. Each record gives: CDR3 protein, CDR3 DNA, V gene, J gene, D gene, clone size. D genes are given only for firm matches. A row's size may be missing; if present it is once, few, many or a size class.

CDR3aa: CASSLGFLEQFF; CDR3nt: TGTGCCAGCAGCTTAGGTTTCTTGGAGCAGTTCTTC; v_gene: TRBV11-1; j_gene: TRBJ2-1; d_gene: .; abundance: .
CDR3aa: CASSSSGTGGQETQYF; CDR3nt: TGCGCCAGCAGCTCATCCGGGACAGGGGGGCAAGAGACCCAGTACTTC; v_gene: TRBV5-1; j_gene: TRBJ2-5; d_gene: TRBD1; abundance: .
CDR3aa: CASRSGTGGVETQYF; CDR3nt: TGCGCCAGCCGATCCGGGACAGGGGGCGTGGAGACCCAGTACTTC; v_gene: TRBV5-1; j_gene: TRBJ2-5; d_gene: TRBD1; abundance: .
CDR3aa: CASGTSGTNGELFF; CDR3nt: TGTGCCAGCGGGACTAGCGGAACAAACGGGGAGCTGTTTTTT; v_gene: TRBV7-7; j_gene: TRBJ2-2; d_gene: TRBD2; abundance: .
CDR3aa: CASSVELASSYNEQFF; CDR3nt: TGTGCCAGCAGTGTGGAGCTAGCGAGCTCCTACAATGAGCAGTTCTTC; v_gene: TRBV6-1; j_gene: TRBJ2-1; d_gene: .; abundance: .
CDR3aa: CASSDIRWGGNTGELFF; CDR3nt: TGTGCCAGCAGTGATATTAGATGGGGAGGAAACACCGGGGAGCTGTTTTTT; v_gene: TRBV6-1; j_gene: TRBJ2-2; d_gene: .; abundance: .
CDR3aa: CASSLNLADYNEQFF; CDR3nt: TGTGCCAGCAGCTTAAATCTAGCGGACTACAATGAGCAGTTCTTC; v_gene: TRBV11-2; j_gene: TRBJ2-1; d_gene: TRBD2; abundance: .
CDR3aa: CASSQSKGLETQYF; CDR3nt: TGCGCCAGCAGCCAATCGAAGGGCCTGGAGACCCAGTACTTC; v_gene: TRBV4-3; j_gene: TRBJ2-5; d_gene: .; abundance: .
CDR3aa: CAWSVGTRRTGELFF; CDR3nt: TGTGCCTGGAGTGTAGGGACTAGAAGAACCGGGGAGCTGTTTTTT; v_gene: TRBV30; j_gene: TRBJ2-2; d_gene: TRBD2; abundance: .
CDR3aa: CASSFLPGETQYF; CDR3nt: TGCGCCAGCAGCTTCTTACCCGGGGAGACCCAGTACTTC; v_gene: TRBV5-1; j_gene: TRBJ2-5; d_gene: .; abundance: .
CDR3aa: CASSLIPSAENEQFF; CDR3nt: TGTGCCAGCAGCCTCATACCCTCAGCGGAGAATGAGCAGTTCTTC; v_gene: TRBV7-8; j_gene: TRBJ2-1; d_gene: .; abundance: .
CDR3aa: CASSAGVQAGYTF; CDR3nt: TGTGCCAGCAGCGCAGGGGTTCAGGCTGGCTACACCTTC; v_gene: TRBV27; j_gene: TRBJ1-2; d_gene: .; abundance: .
CDR3aa: CARSLTPREKLFF; CDR3nt: TGTGCCAGGTCATTGACACCTAGGGAAAAACTGTTTTTT; v_gene: TRBV9; j_gene: TRBJ1-4; d_gene: .; abundance: .
CDR3aa: CASSLANYEQYF; CDR3nt: TGTGCCAGCAGCTTAGCCAACTACGAGCAGTACTTC; v_gene: TRBV7-9; j_gene: TRBJ2-7; d_gene: .; abundance: .
CDR3aa: CASSYQLAGRDEQFF; CDR3nt: TGTGCCAGCAGTTACCAACTAGCGGGGAGGGATGAGCAGTTCTTC; v_gene: TRBV6-5; j_gene: TRBJ2-1; d_gene: TRBD2; abundance: .
CDR3aa: CASSIDGGTGTYEQYF; CDR3nt: TGTGCCAGTAGTATAGATGGTGGGACAGGGACCTACGAGCAGTACTTC; v_gene: TRBV19; j_gene: TRBJ2-7; d_gene: TRBD1; abundance: .
CDR3aa: CASRDSYYEQYF; CDR3nt: TGCGCCAGCAGGGACAGTTACTACGAGCAGTACTTC; v_gene: TRBV5-1; j_gene: TRBJ2-7; d_gene: .; abundance: .
CDR3aa: CASSLRLPRSEQFF; CDR3nt: TGTGCCAGCAGTTTACGTCTGCCTCGATCGGAGCAGTTCTTC; v_gene: TRBV28; j_gene: TRBJ2-1; d_gene: .; abundance: .
CDR3aa: CASSRTAWDTQYF; CDR3nt: TGTGCCAGCAGCAGGACAGCATGGGATACGCAGTATTTT; v_gene: TRBV5-4; j_gene: TRBJ2-3; d_gene: .; abundance: .
CDR3aa: CASSLGLAGGADTQYF; CDR3nt: TGTGCCAGCTCACTCGGACTAGCGGGAGGTGCAGATACGCAGTATTTT; v_gene: TRBV18; j_gene: TRBJ2-3; d_gene: TRBD2; abundance: .
CDR3aa: CASSPTGESGYTF; CDR3nt: TGTGCCAGTAGCCCCACAGGGGAATCTGGCTACACCTTC; v_gene: TRBV19; j_gene: TRBJ1-2; d_gene: TRBD1; abundance: .
CDR3aa: CASSIGAGNQPQHF; CDR3nt: TGTGCCAGTAGTATCGGGGCAGGGAATCAGCCCCAGCATTTT; v_gene: TRBV19; j_gene: TRBJ1-5; d_gene: .; abundance: .
CDR3aa: CASSARQTNTEAFF; CDR3nt: TGTGCCAGCAGCGCACGGCAAACGAACACTGAAGCTTTCTTT; v_gene: TRBV6-1; j_gene: TRBJ1-1; d_gene: .; abundance: .
CDR3aa: CASSETGTSGIYEQFF; CDR3nt: TGTGCCAGCAGTGAAACCGGGACTAGCGGGATTTATGAGCAGTTCTTC; v_gene: TRBV2; j_gene: TRBJ2-1; d_gene: TRBD2; abundance: once
CDR3aa: CASSPGQVLSYEQYF; CDR3nt: TGTGCCAGCTCACCCGGACAGGTTCTTTCCTACGAGCAGTACTTC; v_gene: TRBV18; j_gene: TRBJ2-7; d_gene: TRBD1; abundance: .
CDR3aa: CASAVLAGLNTGELFF; CDR3nt: TGTGCCAGCGCAGTGCTGGCGGGATTGAACACCGGGGAGCTGTTTTTT; v_gene: TRBV11-2; j_gene: TRBJ2-2; d_gene: .; abundance: .
CDR3aa: CASSRDRDYEQYF; CDR3nt: TGTGCCAGCAGCAGGGACAGGGATTACGAGCAGTACTTC; v_gene: TRBV11-2; j_gene: TRBJ2-7; d_gene: TRBD1; abundance: .
CDR3aa: CASSSREVFRMNTEAFF; CDR3nt: TGTGCCAGTAGTTCGAGGGAGGTATTTAGGATGAACACTGAAGCTTTCTTT; v_gene: TRBV19; j_gene: TRBJ1-1; d_gene: .; abundance: .
CDR3aa: CASRYDRLDTDTQYF; CDR3nt: TGTGCCAGCAGGTACGACAGACTTGACACAGATACGCAGTATTTT; v_gene: TRBV6-6; j_gene: TRBJ2-3; d_gene: .; abundance: .
CDR3aa: CATSRDLDSGTGRNEQFF; CDR3nt: TGTGCCACCAGCAGAGATCTTGATAGTGGGACAGGGCGGAATGAGCAGTTCTTC; v_gene: TRBV15; j_gene: TRBJ2-1; d_gene: TRBD1; abundance: .
CDR3aa: CASSRDRETQYF; CDR3nt: TGCGCCAGCAGCCGGGACAGAGAGACCCAGTACTTC; v_gene: TRBV5-1; j_gene: TRBJ2-5; d_gene: TRBD1; abundance: .
CDR3aa: CSVLGTRAKLTNTEAFF; CDR3nt: TGCAGCGTTCTCGGGACAAGGGCTAAACTAACGAACACTGAAGCTTTCTTT; v_gene: TRBV29-1; j_gene: TRBJ1-1; d_gene: .; abundance: .
CDR3aa: CSVEDPGARGGYTF; CDR3nt: TGCAGCGTTGAAGACCCAGGGGCTAGGGGTGGCTACACCTTC; v_gene: TRBV29-1; j_gene: TRBJ1-2; d_gene: .; abundance: .
CDR3aa: CAWSLTERELLYSYEQYF; CDR3nt: TGTGCCTGGAGTCTCACGGAACGTGAACTTCTTTACTCCTACGAGCAGTACTTC; v_gene: TRBV30; j_gene: TRBJ2-7; d_gene: .; abundance: .
CDR3aa: CATSPGGLSGNTIYF; CDR3nt: TGTGCCACCAGTCCAGGGGGCTTATCTGGAAACACCATATATTTT; v_gene: TRBV15; j_gene: TRBJ1-3; d_gene: TRBD1; abundance: .
CDR3aa: CSVEVHGAGGTLYF; CDR3nt: TGCAGCGTTGAAGTGCACGGAGCGGGAGGGACACTCTACTTC; v_gene: TRBV29-1; j_gene: TRBJ2-7; d_gene: TRBD2; abundance: .
CDR3aa: CASSVMGSANEQFF; CDR3nt: TGTGCCAGCAGTGTCATGGGGTCCGCCAATGAGCAGTTCTTC; v_gene: TRBV6-4; j_gene: TRBJ2-1; d_gene: .; abundance: .
CDR3aa: CASSLASGSGYEQFF; CDR3nt: TGTGCCAGCAGCTTAGCCTCCGGGAGTGGCTATGAGCAGTTCTTC; v_gene: TRBV7-3; j_gene: TRBJ2-1; d_gene: .; abundance: .
CDR3aa: CASSVGRASYNEQFF; CDR3nt: TGTGCCAGCAGCGTAGGTAGGGCCTCCTACAATGAGCAGTTCTTC; v_gene: TRBV9; j_gene: TRBJ2-1; d_gene: .; abundance: .
CDR3aa: CASSEGTANTGELFF; CDR3nt: TGTGCCAGCAGTGAGGGGACAGCGAACACCGGGGAGCTGTTTTTT; v_gene: TRBV2; j_gene: TRBJ2-2; d_gene: TRBD1; abundance: .
CDR3aa: CSVLDPSGGYIQYF; CDR3nt: TGCAGCGTCCTCGACCCTAGTGGCGGCTACATTCAGTACTTC; v_gene: TRBV29-1; j_gene: TRBJ2-4; d_gene: .; abundance: .
CDR3aa: CASSLGTGGGEQFF; CDR3nt: TGCGCCAGCAGCTTGGGGACAGGGGGAGGTGAGCAGTTCTTC; v_gene: TRBV5-1; j_gene: TRBJ2-1; d_gene: TRBD1; abundance: few
CDR3aa: CASSQSGTGASYEQYF; CDR3nt: TGTGCCAGCAGCCAATCCGGGACAGGGGCCAGTTACGAGCAGTACTTC; v_gene: TRBV7-8; j_gene: TRBJ2-7; d_gene: TRBD1; abundance: .
CDR3aa: CASRPYGADGELFF; CDR3nt: TGCGCCAGCAGACCCTATGGGGCTGACGGGGAGCTGTTTTTT; v_gene: TRBV5-1; j_gene: TRBJ2-2; d_gene: .; abundance: .
CDR3aa: CASSLGQNTIYF; CDR3nt: TGTGCCAGCAGCTTAGGGCAAAACACCATATATTTT; v_gene: TRBV13; j_gene: TRBJ1-3; d_gene: .; abundance: .
CDR3aa: CASSESRTTGPLF; CDR3nt: TGTGCCAGCAGTGAAAGTCGGACCACAGGGCCACTCTTT; v_gene: TRBV6-1; j_gene: TRBJ1-1; d_gene: .; abundance: .
CDR3aa: CASSRDGNNNEQFF; CDR3nt: TGTGCCAGCAGCCGGGACGGGAATAACAATGAGCAGTTCTTC; v_gene: TRBV7-3; j_gene: TRBJ2-1; d_gene: .; abundance: once
CDR3aa: CAGTSGTTDTQYF; CDR3nt: TGTGCCGGGACTAGCGGGACCACAGATACGCAGTATTTT; v_gene: TRBV30; j_gene: TRBJ2-3; d_gene: TRBD2; abundance: .
CDR3aa: CASSEKSEQYF; CDR3nt: TGTGCCAGCAGCGAGAAAAGCGAGCAGTACTTC; v_gene: TRBV5-5; j_gene: TRBJ2-7; d_gene: .; abundance: once
CDR3aa: CASSPLEGSGNTIYF; CDR3nt: TGTGCCAGCAGCCCGCTAGAGGGCTCTGGAAACACCATATATTTT; v_gene: TRBV25-1; j_gene: TRBJ1-3; d_gene: .; abundance: few
CDR3aa: CASSLDRGIYEQYF; CDR3nt: TGCGCCAGCAGTCTGGACAGGGGAATTTACGAGCAGTACTTC; v_gene: TRBV23-1; j_gene: TRBJ2-7; d_gene: TRBD1; abundance: .
CDR3aa: CASSPAGGVIEAFF; CDR3nt: TGCGCCAGCAGCCCTGCGGGGGGCGTGATTGAAGCTTTCTTT; v_gene: TRBV10-2; j_gene: TRBJ1-1; d_gene: .; abundance: .
CDR3aa: CASKTTDKPYEQYF; CDR3nt: TGTGCCAGCAAGACCACCGACAAGCCCTACGAGCAGTACTTC; v_gene: TRBV27; j_gene: TRBJ2-7; d_gene: .; abundance: .
CDR3aa: CASSLFVSAGGPHEQFF; CDR3nt: TGTGCCAGCAGCTTGTTCGTCTCGGCGGGAGGGCCGCATGAGCAGTTCTTC; v_gene: TRBV11-1; j_gene: TRBJ2-1; d_gene: TRBD2; abundance: .
CDR3aa: CASSGMVNEKLFF; CDR3nt: TGTGCCAGCAGTGGCATGGTCAATGAAAAACTGTTTTTT; v_gene: TRBV6-6; j_gene: TRBJ1-4; d_gene: .; abundance: .